Presented here are 22 T cell receptor beta chains from one specimen sequenced in a study of cytomegalovirus exposure and HLA in healthy donors. PCR primers comprised 60 Vbeta and 13 Jbeta primers. The protocol was immunoSEQ multiplex PCR, while the TCRdb copy is restricted to in-frame clones and leaves out a portion. The table lists around 160,000 clones, roughly 79% of them singletons. The sample consisted of PBMCs. The receptors shown here come from a male donor in good health and CMV-seropositive.

This clone showed up just once. The chain links TRBV6-1 to TRBJ2-1; D might be TRBD2 (5 bases). Germline values: CDR1 MNHNS, CDR2 SASEGT. The germline V and J ends were trimmed by 5 bases and 3 bases, with 14 bases remaining between them. This CDR3 has 15 amino acids. For the CDR3, the DNA is TGTGCCAGCAGTCCCCCGAGGGAGCTCTACAATGAGCAGTTCTTC. This encodes CASSPPRELYNEQFF.

In this sample, this clone turned up once. The chain is built from TRBV11-2 and TRBJ1-1; no definite D call. V lost 1 base, J lost 1 base, and 7 bases lay in between. Germline CDR1 is SGHAT and CDR2 is FQNNGV. The CDR3 totals 14 residues. The CDR3 sequence is CASSLAGWNTEAFF. The CDR3 bases are TGTGCCAGCAGCTTAGCGGGATGGAACACTGAAGCTTTCTTT.

The genes are TRBV30 and TRBJ1-2, with 8 bases identical to TRBD1. The V gene's germline CDR1 is GTSNPN and CDR2 SVGIG (reference sequence). J lost 0 bases, V lost 0 bases, and 21 bases had no gene match. The CDR3 is 21 residues long. The CDR3 DNA reads TGTGCCTGGAGTGTTTTCACTACCGCCGACAGGGGACGTCTATCTAACTATGGCTACACCTTC. Residues: CAWSVFTTADRGRLSNYGYTF.

The chain is built from TRBV27 and TRBJ1-1; 9 bases line up with TRBD1. Per germline, CDR1 MNHEY and CDR2 SMNVEV (reference sequence). With V trimmed by 3 bases and J by 0 bases, 2 bases remained unmatched. This CDR3 has 15 residues. As DNA, the CDR3 is TGTGCCAGCAGTTTTCGGACAGGGGTGAACACTGAAGCTTTCTTT. It is translated as CASSFRTGVNTEAFF.

This clone was seen a handful of times. This rearrangement joins TRBV6-1 to TRBJ1-4; D not certain. The ends were cut back, 4 bases at V and 6 bases at J, with 12 bases in the middle. This CDR3 has 14 amino acids. Germline V gene data show CDR1 as MNHNS and CDR2 as SASEGT. The CDR3 spells CASSVAAVDEKLFF. In DNA form, the CDR3 reads TGTGCCAGCAGTGTAGCGGCAGTCGATGAAAAACTGTTTTTT.

This clone was counted between two and nine times. This chain links TRBV10-3 with TRBJ1-1; tentatively, D is TRBD1 (6 bases). This CDR3 comprises 15 residues. Looked up from germline, CDR1 is ENHRY and CDR2 is SYGVKD. Trimming shortened V by 2 bases and J by 0 bases, and 10 bases separated the two germline ends. The CDR3 is CAISETGTMNTEAFF. The CDR3 nucleotides are TGTGCCATCAGTGAGACAGGGACGATGAACACTGAAGCTTTCTTT.

The chain joins TRBV18 to TRBJ2-1, with TRBD2 identical over 8 bases. This CDR3 is built from 13 residues. Unmatched junction bases numbered 8, after V lost 4 bases and J lost 12 bases. The V gene's germline CDR1 is KGHSH and CDR2 LQKENI. The DNA for the CDR3 is TGTGCCAGCTCACTGACTACTAGCGGCGGGCAGTTCTTC. This translates into CASSLTTSGGQFF.

This sequence joins TRBV5-6 and TRBJ1-2, with TRBD1 identical over 8 bases. CDR1 and CDR2 from the germline V gene are SGHDT and YYEEEE. The CDR3 totals 15 residues. V shed 3 bases and J 5 bases; nucleotides not matched to a gene: 9. In DNA, the CDR3 is TGTGCCAGCAGCTCTCAGGACAGGGTGCGGTATGGCTACACCTTC. The encoded protein is CASSSQDRVRYGYTF.

This sequence joins TRBV27 and TRBJ1-5, with 8 bases fitting TRBD1. Germline CDR1 and CDR2: MNHEY and SMNVEV (reference sequence). The junction had 3 bases not matched to a gene; V was cut back by 2 bases and J by 3 bases. This CDR3 comprises 15 residues. CDR3 protein: CASSLGTGYNQPQHF. In DNA form, the CDR3 reads TGTGCCAGCAGTTTAGGGACAGGCTACAATCAGCCCCAGCATTTT.

V is TRBV5-6 and J is TRBJ1-1, with D possibly being TRBD1 (5 bases). V was clipped by 4 bases and J by 8 bases, with 27 bases between them. This CDR3 has 17 amino acids. Germline V lookup: CDR1 SGHDT, CDR2 YYEEEE. The CDR3 DNA sequence: TGTGCCAGCAGCCCGGAGGGGAGGCAGGGACTCCTCGGGGAAGCTTTCTTT. This translates into CASSPEGRQGLLGEAFF.

V gene TRBV11-1 combines with J gene TRBJ1-5; no reliable D call. Trimming took off 5 bases at V and 3 bases at J, with 8 bases between the two ends. The CDR3 contains 13 residues. Looked up from germline, CDR1 is SGHAT and CDR2 is FQDESV (reference sequence). CDR3 nucleotides: TGTGCCAGCAGCCGGACTTTCAATCAGCCCCAGCATTTT. Its translation: CASSRTFNQPQHF.

The rearrangement links TRBV2 to TRBJ2-7, with D hard to call. From germline, CDR1 is SNHLY and CDR2 FYNNEI. The CDR3 contains 11 residues. Deletions cut 1 base from V and 6 bases from J, with 4 bases between. In DNA form, the CDR3 reads TGTGCCAGCAGTGAAGGCGGCGAGCAGTACTTC. Translation: CASSEGGEQYF. The full variable domain, rest sourced from reference TRBV2 and TRBJ2-7, is EPEVTQTPSHQVTQMGQEVILRCVPISNHLYFYWYRQILGQKVEFLVSFYNNEISEKSEIFDDQFSVERPDGSNFTLKIRSTKLEDSAMYFCASSEGGEQYFGPGTRLTVT.

The V and J genes are TRBV18 and TRBJ1-2; D is unclear. This CDR3 has 14 residues. The germline V gene has CDR1 KGHSH and CDR2 LQKENI. Trimming removed 2 bases from V and 0 bases from J, with 7 bases in between. The CDR3: CASSPKGANYGYTF. Written as DNA, the CDR3 is TGTGCCAGCTCACCAAAGGGAGCTAACTATGGCTACACCTTC.

The chain has TRBV6-5 and TRBJ2-1; possible D gene TRBD2, 6 bases. Germline values: CDR1 MNHEY, CDR2 SVGAGI. V lost 5 bases, J lost 4 bases, and 15 bases lay in between. The CDR3 extends over 15 amino acids. The CDR3 region is CASSRRAAPYNEQFF. The CDR3 nucleotides are TGTGCCAGCAGTCGGAGGGCCGCTCCTTACAATGAGCAGTTCTTC.

This clone was seen only a few times. The chain joins TRBV6-1 to TRBJ2-5; 8 bases map to TRBD2. Germline V CDR1 and CDR2: MNHNS, SASEGT. V lost 4 bases, J lost 4 bases, and 8 bases stayed unmatched. CDR3 length: 15 residues. CDR3 loop: CASSGVAGGRETQYF. In DNA, the CDR3 is TGTGCCAGCAGTGGTGTGGCGGGGGGCAGAGAGACCCAGTACTTC.

The chain couples TRBV5-6 to TRBJ2-5; TRBD2 aligns across 9 bases. Trimming at V came to 0 bases and at J to 3 bases, leaving 9 bases not matched to a gene. This CDR3 is 17 amino acids long. Germline assignment: CDR1 SGHDT and CDR2 YYEEEE. The CDR3 spells CASSLASGGGAEETQYF. The CDR3 DNA sequence: TGTGCCAGCAGCTTGGCCTCAGGCGGGGGGGCCGAAGAGACCCAGTACTTC.

This chain uses TRBV4-1 with TRBJ1-5; TRBD1 is a possible D gene (6 bases). The CDR3 spans 18 residues. V was trimmed by 3 bases and J by 4 bases, leaving 22 bases between them. From germline, CDR1 is MGHRA and CDR2 YSYEKL. The chain's CDR3 is CASSQAGAPWALNQPQHF. In DNA, the CDR3 is TGCGCCAGCAGCCAGGCGGGGGCCCCGTGGGCCTTAAATCAGCCCCAGCATTTT.

J is TRBJ1-4 and V is TRBV11-2, with TRBD1 identical over 7 bases. Per germline, CDR1 SGHAT and CDR2 FQNNGV. The CDR3 is 14 amino acids. With V trimmed by 2 bases and J by 6 bases, 3 bases remained unmatched. CDR3 loop: CASSLYGTDEKLFF. CDR3 coding DNA: TGTGCCAGCAGCTTATATGGGACAGATGAAAAACTGTTTTTT.

This sequence joins TRBV7-2 and TRBJ1-1, with 11 bases fitting TRBD1. Germline assignment: CDR1 SGHTA and CDR2 FQGNSA. V lost 5 bases and J lost 3; bases outside the gene matches: 14. The CDR3 is 18 residues long. The CDR3 region is CASSPAGGTGGGYTEAFF. The CDR3 DNA follows: TGTGCCAGCAGCCCAGCCGGGGGGACAGGGGGAGGCTACACTGAAGCTTTCTTT. Together with reference TRBV7-2 and TRBJ1-1, the CDR3 gives the full variable domain: GAGVSQSPSNKVTEKGKDVELRCDPISGHTALYWYRQSLGQGLEFLIYFQGNSAPDKSGLPSDRFSAERTGGSVSTLTIQRTQQEDSAVYLCASSPAGGTGGGYTEAFFGQGTRLTVV.

The chain has TRBV9 and TRBJ2-7; the D gene is possibly TRBD1 (5 bases). CDR1 is SGDLS, CDR2 YYNGEE, per germline. The CDR3 spans 15 residues. Trimming took 2 bases from V and 0 from J, leaving 12 bases between them. CDR3 in amino acids: CASSVTPTASYEQYF. CDR3 DNA: TGTGCCAGCAGCGTTACCCCGACAGCCTCCTACGAGCAGTACTTC.

V and J are TRBV6-1 and TRBJ2-7; 8 bases are shared with TRBD1. The CDR3 runs 14 residues. Germline CDR1 and CDR2: MNHNS and SASEGT. V trimming: 6 bases; J trimming: 0 bases; junction bases outside the gene matches: 4. The CDR3 loop is CASSPGTGSYEQYF. CDR3 nucleotide sequence: TGTGCCAGCAGCCCCGGGACAGGCTCCTACGAGCAGTACTTC.

The V call is TRBV7-2, the J call TRBJ2-5, with TRBD2 matching 9 bases. V dropped 2 bases and J dropped 4; count of bases not matched to a gene: 8. This CDR3 has 16 residues. Germline V gives CDR1 SGHTA, CDR2 FQGNSA. CDR3 nucleotides: TGTGCCAGCAGCTTAAGGCGGGGCGGGGGGGGAGAGACCCAGTACTTC. This sequence encodes CASSLRRGGGGETQYF.